The T cell receptor (beta chain) under discussion was sequenced for a study of shared clonotypes between healthy human individuals. The sorted-subset replicate PCRs were given around 0.2 ug DNA, which is approximately 30,000 T cell genomes. Clones were sequenced by immunoSEQ multiplex PCR, and TCRdb holds only the in-frame ones, with some missing. The sample consists of about 2.3 million clones, about nine tenths of them appearing once. Caucasian adults residing in Nashville, Tennessee made up all the donors. Trimming pared 4 bases from V and 2 bases from J, leaving 24 bases between. The CDR3 spans 18 residues. The germline V gene encodes CDR1 MNHEY and CDR2 SMNVEV (reference sequence).

The chain has TRBV27 and TRBJ2-7; perhaps TRBD2 as D (7 bases). The receptor comes from a man between 18 and 35 years old in good health. Some clones in this sample may be carry-over from other donors' samples. The sequenced material came from naive CD4+ T cells from PBMCs. Stated subset: CD45RA+ positively selected. CDR3 bases: TGTGCCAGCAGTTCTCCTCGACCCGGGGGGCGAGGTGCCTACGAGCAGTACTTC. This translates into CASSSPRPGGRGAYEQYF.